These T cell receptor beta chains were read from a single sample in a study of T cells after yellow fever vaccination. A single record per CDR3 protein comes from TCRdb applying MiXCR to the 5' RACE reads. The repertoire includes some 350,000 distinct CDR3 sequences, around 6.4% of them detected once, and about 15% sits in the top ten. The material was PBMCs, obtained 5 days after the yellow fever booster vaccination. Receptors originate from a man aged 30 to 45 who received the YFV17D yellow fever vaccine. Each CDR3 is given with its conserved first and last residue. D genes are given only for firm matches. Only some rows state a clone size, as once, few, many or a class for expanded clones.

clone_size	cdr3_length	d_call	v_call	j_call	cdr3_aa	cdr3_nt
few	14	NA	TRBV20-1	TRBJ1-4	CSAIAAGVREKLFF	TGCAGTGCCATAGCTGCAGGGGTTCGCGAAAAACTGTTTTTT
few	15	NA	TRBV3-1	TRBJ2-2	CASSQWNQRAGELFF	TGTGCCAGCAGCCAATGGAACCAACGGGCCGGGGAGCTGTTTTTT
NA	10	NA	TRBV29-1	TRBJ1-2	CSVDGVGYTF	TGCAGCGTTGATGGGGTTGGCTACACCTTC
NA	15	NA	TRBV30	TRBJ1-1	CAWTAVGIGNTEAFF	TGTGCCTGGACAGCTGTGGGGATAGGGAACACTGAAGCTTTCTTT
NA	16	NA	TRBV12-3/TRBV12-4	TRBJ2-5	CASSAGTTNYQETQYF	TGTGCCAGCAGTGCCGGGACAACAAATTACCAAGAGACCCAGTACTTC
NA	16	TRBD2	TRBV20-1	TRBJ2-3	CCARVQSGRASDTQYF	TGCTGTGCTAGAGTTCAAAGCGGGAGGGCCTCAGATACGCAGTATTTT
few	13	NA	TRBV28	TRBJ2-5	CASTGTLKETQYF	TGTGCCAGCACGGGGACTTTGAAAGAGACCCAGTACTTC
few	16	NA	TRBV7-2	TRBJ2-7	CASSSPRYNFSYEQYF	TGTGCCAGCAGCTCCCCTCGCTACAACTTCTCCTACGAGCAGTACTTC
many	18	TRBD2	TRBV10-3	TRBJ2-5	CAISESLAGGGLLLAQSF	TGTGCCATCAGTGAGTCTCTGGCGGGAGGGGGCCTCCTCTTGGCCCAGTCCTTC
NA	15	NA	TRBV7-6	TRBJ2-3	CASSRWDGLTDTQYF	TGTGCCAGCAGCCGCTGGGACGGGCTCACAGATACGCAGTATTTT